A selection of T cell receptor beta chains follows, all from one sample in a study of blood T cell repertoires in COVID-19. The data were produced by immunoSEQ multiplex PCR, yet TCRdb's version contains in-frame clones alone and is incomplete. The repertoire holds 250,000 to 300,000 clones, with 85% to 90% as singletons. Material: peripheral blood. These receptors originate from a young woman with COVID-19, enrolled during active disease. Both conserved end residues are part of each CDR3. D genes are given only for firm matches. Clone size, where shown, is once, few, many, or a class for clones that have expanded.

abundance,j_gene,d_gene,v_gene,CDR3nt,CDR3aa
NA,TRBJ2-1,TRBD1,TRBV19,TGTGCCAGTAGTATAGGGTCCCGGGGACAGGGGTCCTACAATGAGCAGTTCTTC,CASSIGSRGQGSYNEQFF
NA,TRBJ2-2,NA,TRBV9,TGTGCCAGCAGCGTTCACAGGTTCCACGCGAACACCGGGGAGCTGTTTTTT,CASSVHRFHANTGELFF
NA,TRBJ2-7,NA,TRBV5-1,TGCGCCAGCAGCTTGATGTCTACAGGTACCACCTACGAGCAGTACTTC,CASSLMSTGTTYEQYF
NA,TRBJ1-1,NA,TRBV12-3/TRBV12-4,TGTGCCAGCACCTCATACTCCGGAGCTTTCTTT,CASTSYSGAFF
NA,TRBJ1-2,TRBD1,TRBV11-2,TGTGCCAGCAGCCGGGACAGGGTTGGCTACACCTTC,CASSRDRVGYTF
NA,TRBJ1-2,TRBD1,TRBV3-1/TRBV3-2,TGTGCCAGCAGCCTCTCAGGGGGCGCCGTGTTGGGCTACACCTTC,CASSLSGGAVLGYTF
NA,TRBJ2-2,NA,TRBV5-4,TGTGCCAGCAGCTTGATGTATGGGGGGAGCACCGGGGAGCTGTTTTTT,CASSLMYGGSTGELFF
NA,TRBJ2-7,NA,TRBV2,TGTGCCAGCAGTGACTCCGGGATTTCCTACGAGCAGTACTTC,CASSDSGISYEQYF
NA,TRBJ1-1,TRBD1,TRBV2,TGTGCCAGCAGCGATCCGGGACAGTTCACTGAAGCTTTCTTT,CASSDPGQFTEAFF
NA,TRBJ2-3,TRBD2,TRBV10-3,TGTGCCATCAGTGAAAAGCGGGGGGGCTCTCGCACAGATACGCAGTATTTT,CAISEKRGGSRTDTQYF
once,TRBJ1-4,NA,TRBV4-1,TGCGCCAGCAGCCAACCCCGTGTTCGTTCAACTAATGAAAAACTGTTTTTT,CASSQPRVRSTNEKLFF
NA,TRBJ2-3,NA,TRBV18,TGTGCCAGCTCTGCGGGGATGGGAACAGATACGCAGTATTTT,CASSAGMGTDTQYF
NA,TRBJ2-7,NA,TRBV29-1,TGCAGCGTTGAGGGCCAGAGCTCCTACGAGCAGTACTTC,CSVEGQSSYEQYF
NA,TRBJ1-1,NA,TRBV28,TGTGCCAGCAGTTCTCCCCAGGCCTCCGGGGGGGAAGCTTTCTTT,CASSSPQASGGEAFF
NA,TRBJ2-7,NA,TRBV7-9,TGTGCCAGCAGCTTGCCGGGTGCGGGGTCCTACGAGCAGTACTTC,CASSLPGAGSYEQYF
NA,TRBJ2-5,TRBD1,TRBV10-3,TGTGCCATCAGCCCTACTACAGGGGCGGGAGAGACCCAGTACTTC,CAISPTTGAGETQYF
NA,TRBJ2-7,TRBD2,TRBV5-1,TGCGCCAGCAGCTGGGGACTAGCGGGGGCGAGAGACGAGCAGTACTTC,CASSWGLAGARDEQYF
NA,TRBJ2-1,TRBD2,TRBV7-6,TGTGCCAGCAGCCCATATAGCGGGGGAAACTCCTACAATGAGCAGTTCTTC,CASSPYSGGNSYNEQFF
NA,TRBJ1-5,NA,TRBV6-2/TRBV6-3,TGTGCCAGCAGTTACTCGGCAGGGGCGCATGTGGACAATCAGCCCCAGCATTTT,CASSYSAGAHVDNQPQHF
NA,TRBJ2-7,NA,TRBV27,TGTGCCAGCAGTTACGGGGAAGCCTACGAGCAGTACTTC,CASSYGEAYEQYF
NA,TRBJ1-5,NA,TRBV15,TGTGCCACCAGCAGAGGACAGACCGGGAGCAATCAGCCCCAGCATTTT,CATSRGQTGSNQPQHF
NA,TRBJ1-6,NA,TRBV2,TGTGCCAGCAGTGAAACAAACCCAGATAATTCACCCCTCCACTTT,CASSETNPDNSPLHF
NA,TRBJ2-5,TRBD2,TRBV7-9,TGTGCCAGCACCCCTAGCGGGGACATTAGAGTCGGGAACCAGTACTTC,CASTPSGDIRVGNQYF
NA,TRBJ2-3,NA,TRBV29-1,TGCAGCGCCCGGGCAGATACGCAGTATTTT,CSARADTQYF
once,TRBJ1-4,TRBD1,TRBV20-1,TGCAGGGACAGGGGGCATGAAAAACTGTTTTTT,CRDRGHEKLFF
NA,TRBJ2-3,TRBD1,TRBV5-1,TGCGCCAGCAGCCCAAGACAGGGGATACCCACAGATACGCAGTATTTT,CASSPRQGIPTDTQYF
NA,TRBJ1-3,NA,TRBV28,TGTGCCAGCACCAAGTTAAAGACGGGGGGTGGAAACACCATATATTTT,CASTKLKTGGGNTIYF
NA,TRBJ2-5,TRBD1,TRBV28,TGTGCCAGCAACACGCAGGGGGCGTTTTGGCCCCAGTACTTC,CASNTQGAFWPQYF
NA,TRBJ1-6,NA,TRBV25-1,TGTGCCAGCAGTGCAGGTGTCAATTCACCCCTCCACTTT,CASSAGVNSPLHF
NA,TRBJ2-2,NA,TRBV7-6,TGTGCCAGCAGTTATCGGTACCCCGGGGAGCTGTTTTTT,CASSYRYPGELFF
NA,TRBJ1-5,NA,TRBV6-4,TGTGCCAGCAGTGACTCTCCCCCGGGTCAGCCCCAGCATTTT,CASSDSPPGQPQHF
NA,TRBJ2-5,NA,TRBV27,TGTGCCAGCAGTTCCCCCGTGCGGGGTAGGAAGACCCAGTACTTC,CASSSPVRGRKTQYF
few,TRBJ1-6,NA,TRBV19,TGTGCCAGTAGTATGACAGCCAACCCCAATTCACCCCTCCACTTT,CASSMTANPNSPLHF
NA,TRBJ1-2,NA,TRBV12-5,TGTGCTAGTGGTTTGCCCAGGCAGGGCAACTATGGCTACACCTTC,CASGLPRQGNYGYTF
NA,TRBJ1-1,TRBD1,TRBV5-1,TGCGCCAGCAAGGGGCCCGCCGAAGGGGTGTGGGACAGTAACACTGAAGCTTTCTTT,CASKGPAEGVWDSNTEAFF
NA,TRBJ2-1,NA,TRBV5-1,TGCGCCAGCAGCGGGCAGAACAATGAGCAGTTCTTC,CASSGQNNEQFF
NA,TRBJ2-5,TRBD1,TRBV6-5,TGTGCCAACGGGCGACAGGGTGATAGAGAGACCCAGTACTTC,CANGRQGDRETQYF
NA,TRBJ1-6,NA,TRBV6-5,TGTGCCAGCAGTTACGCCATATCGTCAGGGCTTTCACCCCTCCACTTT,CASSYAISSGLSPLHF
NA,TRBJ2-7,NA,TRBV11-3,TGTGCCTCCCCCGGGGATTCCCGTAAACCCCTCTCCTACGAGCAGTACTTC,CASPGDSRKPLSYEQYF
NA,TRBJ2-5,NA,TRBV5-1,TGCGCCAGCGGAGAAGAGACCCAGTACTTC,CASGEETQYF
NA,TRBJ1-2,NA,TRBV10-1,TGCGCCAGCAGGACAGGCAGGGGCTATGGCTACACCTTC,CASRTGRGYGYTF
NA,TRBJ1-1,NA,TRBV5-5,TGTGCCAGCAGCTTGGCCGGGGGGTTTGTCGTTGAAGCTTTCTTT,CASSLAGGFVVEAFF
few,TRBJ1-2,NA,TRBV27,TGTGCCAGCAGTGCCGGGGAACCTAACTATGGCTACACCTTC,CASSAGEPNYGYTF
NA,TRBJ2-7,NA,TRBV2,TGTGCCAGCAAGGTTAGCCAGTCTTTGTACGAGCAGTACTTC,CASKVSQSLYEQYF
NA,TRBJ1-4,NA,TRBV5-1,TGCGCCAGCAGCTTGCTGGGCCAGGGTAATGAAAAACTGTTTTTT,CASSLLGQGNEKLFF
NA,TRBJ2-3,TRBD1,TRBV7-9,TGTGCCAGCAGAGGTAGGACAGGGCGCACAGATACGCAGTATTTT,CASRGRTGRTDTQYF
NA,TRBJ2-2,NA,TRBV11-3,TGTGCCAGCAGCTTAGACCCGCGGCGATGGGAGCTGTTTTTT,CASSLDPRRWELFF
NA,TRBJ1-6,NA,TRBV11-2,TGTGCCAGCAGCACGGGGGAAGGGCGCCCTAACTATAATTCACCCCTCCACTTT,CASSTGEGRPNYNSPLHF
NA,TRBJ2-7,TRBD2,TRBV7-6,TGTGCCAGCAGCCGAGGACTAGCGGGGAGTCCCCTTACGGGCGAGCAGTACTTC,CASSRGLAGSPLTGEQYF
once,TRBJ2-4,NA,TRBV5-1,TGCGCCAGCAGCTTGCCTGGGGGCGTAAACATTCAGTACTTC,CASSLPGGVNIQYF
NA,TRBJ1-5,NA,TRBV5-1,TGCGCCAGCAGCTTGGGCTATAGCAATCAGCCCCAGCATTTT,CASSLGYSNQPQHF
NA,TRBJ1-1,TRBD1,TRBV2,TGTGCCAGCGAGGGACAGGGAGCGATTGAAGCTTTCTTT,CASEGQGAIEAFF
NA,TRBJ2-7,TRBD1,TRBV19,TGTGCCAGTCGTCGCGGGACAGGGGGCTCCTACGAGCAGTACTTC,CASRRGTGGSYEQYF
few,TRBJ2-7,NA,TRBV4-1,TGCGCCAGCAGCCAAGGCAGGGGAAACGAGCAGTACTTC,CASSQGRGNEQYF
NA,TRBJ1-1,NA,TRBV11-2,TGTGCCAGCAGCCCCGACTTCTCTGGAGCTGAAGCTTTCTTT,CASSPDFSGAEAFF
NA,TRBJ1-3,TRBD1,TRBV5-1,TGCGCCAGCAGGGGGACAGGGGACGGAAACACCATATATTTT,CASRGTGDGNTIYF
NA,TRBJ1-1,NA,TRBV29-1,TGCAGCGTTGTGGGGCAGGGAAACACTGAAGCTTTCTTT,CSVVGQGNTEAFF
once,TRBJ1-3,TRBD1,TRBV11-2,TGTGCCAGCAGTCCGCCCGGGACAGGAATAAACACCATATATTTT,CASSPPGTGINTIYF
NA,TRBJ2-4,TRBD2,TRBV5-4,TGTGCCAGCAGCCTAGTGACTAGCGGGGGGGGACTAGCCAAAAACATTCAGTACTTC,CASSLVTSGGGLAKNIQYF